Following are 7 T cell receptor beta chains from one sample sequenced in a study of blood T cell repertoires in COVID-19. TCRdb keeps only in-frame clones here, not all; method: immunoSEQ multiplex PCR. The top ten clones hold about 13% of a sample with tens of thousands of clones, 88% of them seen once. The sequencing input was peripheral blood. These receptors were obtained from a human donor in a cohort sampled during active COVID-19.

The chain has TRBV15 and TRBJ2-7, with no clear D. Germline V gives CDR1 LNHNV, CDR2 YYDKDF (reference sequence). This CDR3 spans 14 amino acids. V gave up 1 base and J gave up 5 bases, with 12 bases separating them. The CDR3 nucleotides read TGTGCCACCAGCAGAGGAGGCGCAGCTAACGAGCAGTACTTC. Amino acid sequence: CATSRGGAANEQYF.

The rearrangement joins TRBV28 to TRBJ1-1; TRBD1 might be the D (6 bases). The CDR3 totals 15 residues. The V gene's germline CDR1 is MDHEN and CDR2 SYDVKM. V lost 4 bases to trimming and J lost 5 bases, with 17 bases between them. Here the CDR3 reads CASSSLGGLRTEAFF. The CDR3 DNA reads as TGTGCCAGCAGTTCCCTTGGGGGCCTGCGGACTGAAGCTTTCTTT.

The V gene is TRBV12-3 or TRBV12-4, the J gene TRBJ1-5; D not certain. Trimming pared 6 bases from V and 3 bases from J, leaving 6 bases between. The CDR3 sequence is 12 residues long. The CDR3 DNA reads as TGTGCCAGCAGGTCCTCCAATCAGCCCCAGCATTTT. This codes for CASRSSNQPQHF.

The chain has TRBV5-1 and TRBJ1-1; 8 bases match TRBD1. This CDR3 spans 16 amino acids. Germline loops: CDR1 SGHRS, CDR2 YFSETQ. The V and J ends lost 4 bases and 2 bases, in that order; junction bases with no gene match: 10. The CDR3 sequence: CASSPIQGVSNTEAFF. The CDR3 region has the DNA TGCGCCAGCAGCCCAATACAGGGGGTTAGTAACACTGAAGCTTTCTTT.

This clone was detected only a few times. The chain combines TRBV3-1 (or the pseudogene TRBV3-2) with TRBJ1-1, with a weak D call TRBD1 (5 bases). Germline V gene sequence: CDR1 LGHDT, CDR2 YNNKEL (reference sequence). CDR3 size: 13 residues. Trimming cost V 2 bases and J 2 bases, with 6 bases left between them. This CDR3 reads CASSQQGNTEAFF. The CDR3 coding sequence is TGTGCCAGCAGCCAACAGGGAAACACTGAAGCTTTCTTT.

Only a few counts were recorded for this clone. This chain joins TRBV6-2 or TRBV6-3 and TRBJ1-1; D is ambiguous. CDR1 and CDR2 (germline): MNHEY, SVGEGT. Trimming took off 6 bases at V and 5 bases at J, with 13 bases between the two ends. The CDR3 is 13 residues long. CDR3 loop: CASSWERRTEAFF. DNA of the CDR3: TGTGCCAGCAGCTGGGAGAGGAGGACTGAAGCTTTCTTT.

The chain couples TRBV4-3 to TRBJ2-7; weak D call: TRBD1 (5 bases). The CDR3 covers 18 residues. V lost 1 base, J lost 2 bases, and 21 bases lay in between. From germline, CDR1 is LGHNA and CDR2 YSLEER. CDR3 residues: CASSQAAEVAGNTYEQYF. The CDR3 bases are TGCGCCAGCAGCCAAGCTGCCGAAGTGGCAGGGAATACCTACGAGCAGTACTTC.